The 15 T cell receptor beta chains given below trace back to one sample, sequenced in a study of shared clonotypes between healthy human individuals. Data came from immunoSEQ multiplex PCR; TCRdb stores just in-frame clones and leaves some out. The sample yields 2 million to 2.5 million clones, under 95% seen once. The sample comprised naive CD4+ T cells from PBMCs. The subset is: CD45RA+ positively selected. These receptors were obtained from a man between 18 and 29 years old in good health. Some clones in this sample may be carry-over from other donors' samples.

The V and J genes are TRBV6-1 and TRBJ1-4; D possibly corresponds to TRBD1 (6 bases). The CDR3 loop spans 15 amino acids. Trimming shortened V by 6 bases and J by 0 bases, and 11 bases separated the two germline ends. Looked up from germline, CDR1 is MNHNS and CDR2 is SASEGT. CDR3 amino acids: CASRDSHATNEKLFF. The CDR3 coding sequence is TGTGCCAGCAGGGACAGCCATGCAACTAATGAAAAACTGTTTTTT.

The chain couples TRBV15 to TRBJ2-7, with 8 positions matching TRBD2. The CDR3 length is 15 residues. J was trimmed by 2 bases and V by 1 base; bases with no gene match: 4. CDR1 is LNHNV and CDR2 is YYDKDF in the germline V gene (reference sequence). The CDR3 protein is CATSRVGLATYEQYF. Written as DNA, the CDR3 is TGTGCCACCAGCAGAGTAGGACTAGCTACCTACGAGCAGTACTTC.

Comments on this clone: This sample includes further DNA sequences coding for the same CDR3. The rearrangement joins TRBV9 to TRBJ2-7; 8 bases line up with TRBD1. The J segment lost 0 bases and the V segment lost 5 bases, leaving 4 bases of the junction unmatched. This CDR3 region has 14 residues. The germline CDR1 and CDR2 sequences are SGDLS and YYNGEE. The CDR3 DNA sequence: TGTGCCAGCAGTCCTACAGGGGGCTCCTACGAGCAGTACTTC. Translated, it gives CASSPTGGSYEQYF.

The chain carries TRBV29-1 and TRBJ2-5, with no clear D. The CDR3 consists of 12 residues. Looked up from germline, CDR1 is SQVTM and CDR2 is ANQGSEA. V lost 6 bases and J lost 5, with 13 bases in between. The CDR3 here is CSVRAGYETQYF. CDR3 sequence (DNA): TGCAGCGTACGGGCTGGGTACGAGACCCAGTACTTC.

J is TRBJ1-5 and V is TRBV5-1; maybe TRBD1 (6 bases). Germline CDR1 is SGHRS and CDR2 is YFSETQ. The V end lost 5 bases, the J end lost 3 bases, and 9 bases lay between the germline ends. There are 13 residues in the CDR3. Here the CDR3 reads CASSEGVNQPQHF. The CDR3 DNA is TGCGCCAGCAGTGAGGGGGTCAATCAGCCCCAGCATTTT.

This chain links TRBV18 with TRBJ2-1; TRBD2 matches at 7 bases. V dropped 2 bases and J dropped 12; count of bases not matched to a gene: 10. CDR3 size: 14 residues. Germline V gene data show CDR1 as KGHSH and CDR2 as LQKENI. This chain's CDR3 is CASSPAGESFGQFF. The CDR3 DNA follows: TGTGCCAGCTCACCAGCGGGAGAGTCTTTTGGGCAGTTCTTC.

This chain uses TRBV4-3 with TRBJ2-1, with 7 positions matching TRBD2. V trimming: 0 bases; J trimming: 9 bases; junction bases outside the gene matches: 8. Germline-derived CDR1 and CDR2 are LGHNA and YSLEER. This CDR3 is 15 amino acids long. The CDR3 nucleotides read TGCGCCAGCAGCCAAGATACCAGGGAGGGAGGTGAGCAGTTCTTC. The encoded protein is CASSQDTREGGEQFF.

The V gene is TRBV5-1, the J gene TRBJ1-4, with TRBD1 matching 8 bases. The V and J ends lost 4 bases and 7 bases, in that order; junction bases with no gene match: 6. Per the germline V gene, CDR1 is SGHRS and CDR2 is YFSETQ. The CDR3 runs 14 residues. CDR3 coding DNA: TGCGCCAGCAGCAACAGGGGGTCAAGTGAAAAACTGTTTTTT. This translates into CASSNRGSSEKLFF.

The rearrangement uses TRBV7-2 and TRBJ2-2, with no clear D. Trimming took 11 bases from V and 3 from J, leaving 7 bases between them. The CDR3 totals 11 residues. Germline CDR1 is SGHTA and CDR2 is FQGNSA. The CDR3 coding sequence is TGTGCCGGCGGAGACACCGGGGAGCTGTTTTTT. Translation: CAGGDTGELFF. The complete variable domain, with remaining parts taken from reference TRBV7-2 and TRBJ2-2, reads GAGVSQSPSNKVTEKGKDVELRCDPISGHTALYWYRQSLGQGLEFLIYFQGNSAPDKSGLPSDRFSAERTGGSVSTLTIQRTQQEDSAVYLCAGGDTGELFFGEGSRLTVL.

V is TRBV7-2 and J is TRBJ1-2; D unclear. The CDR3 spans 15 residues. The V gene lost 2 bases and the J gene lost 7 bases, with 17 bases spanning the gap. Per the germline V gene, CDR1 is SGHTA and CDR2 is FQGNSA. CDR3 amino acids: CASSLNPDARFGYTF. The CDR3 DNA sequence: TGTGCCAGCAGCTTAAACCCGGACGCCCGTTTTGGCTACACCTTC.

This chain's CDR3 is CASSTPGGGNTIYF. The CDR3 nucleotides are TGTGCCAGCAGTACCCCAGGGGGTGGAAACACCATATATTTT. The chain is built from TRBV28 and TRBJ1-3; 7 bases are a match to TRBD1. After removal of 5 bases from V and 3 bases from J, the junction contained 4 bases not matched to a gene. Per germline, CDR1 MDHEN and CDR2 SYDVKM. The CDR3 covers 14 residues.

The chain recombines TRBV7-8 with TRBJ2-5; TRBD1 aligns across 8 bases. The CDR3 covers 16 residues. V lost 5 bases, J lost 5 bases, and 13 bases stayed unmatched. Germline assignment: CDR1 SGHVS and CDR2 FQNEAQ. CDR3 protein: CASSLLRQGLGETQYF. Here the CDR3 DNA reads TGTGCCAGCAGCCTGCTACGACAGGGGCTAGGCGAGACCCAGTACTTC.

This chain connects TRBV7-2 to TRBJ2-5; a possible D gene is TRBD1 (6 bases). The CDR3 is 15 residues long. Trimming cost V 5 bases and J 1 base, with 14 bases left between them. Germline assignment: CDR1 SGHTA and CDR2 FQGNSA. The CDR3 spells CASSRATGSQETQYF. Written as DNA, the CDR3 is TGTGCCAGCAGCCGCGCAACAGGGAGCCAAGAGACCCAGTACTTC.

This chain connects TRBV18 to TRBJ1-2; the D is unclear. The ends were cut back, 3 bases at V and 3 bases at J, with 11 bases in the middle. This CDR3 has 14 residues. Germline CDR1 reads KGHSH; CDR2 reads LQKENI. The CDR3 is CASSPWTEHYGYTF. The CDR3 coding sequence is TGTGCCAGCTCACCTTGGACGGAACACTATGGCTACACCTTC.

The J gene is TRBJ2-7, the V gene TRBV7-2; 10 bases agree with TRBD1. The germline V gene encodes CDR1 SGHTA and CDR2 FQGNSA. Unmatched junction bases numbered 7, after V lost 4 bases and J lost 1 base. This CDR3 spans 16 amino acids. The CDR3 here is CASSSPGQGTSYEQYF. DNA of the CDR3: TGTGCCAGCAGCTCACCGGGACAGGGGACTTCCTACGAGCAGTACTTC.